This T cell receptor (beta chain) was observed in a study of blood T cell repertoires in COVID-19. Whole-study context: The study drew acute and convalescent COVID-19 samples from the United States, Italy and Spain. The cDNA or gDNA used as material had been derived from T cells, B-cell-depleted T cells, or PBMCs.

Between the trimmed V and J ends, which lost 6 bases and 0 bases, there was a span of 9 bases. This CDR3 comprises 13 residues. Germline CDR1 is LNHNV and CDR2 is YYDKDF (reference sequence). Authors' processing steps: Using reference gene primer amplification, nucleated cell counts were estimated. Libraries were prepared by immunoSEQ multiplex PCR; TCRdb keeps only in-frame clonotypes and omits some of them. V, J and clone size reflect that table, while D and trimming were determined from the DNA. This sample carries a few hundred thousand clones, over 75% of them seen once, and the ten largest clones take approximately 2.2%.

The sequenced sample consisted of peripheral blood. This TCR was sampled from a woman between 45 and 60 years old with acute or convalescent COVID-19. This chain connects TRBV15 to TRBJ2-7; a possible D gene is TRBD2 (5 bases). The CDR3 spells CATRDRDSYEQYF. As DNA, the CDR3 is TGTGCCACCAGGGATCGGGACTCCTACGAGCAGTACTTC. Full variable domain (rest looked up from reference TRBV15 and TRBJ2-7): DAMVIQNPRYQVTQFGKPVTLSCSQTLNHNVMYWYQQKSSQAPKLLFHYYDKDFNNEADTPDNFQSRRPNTSFCFLDIRSPGLGDTAMYLCATRDRDSYEQYFGPGTRLTVT.